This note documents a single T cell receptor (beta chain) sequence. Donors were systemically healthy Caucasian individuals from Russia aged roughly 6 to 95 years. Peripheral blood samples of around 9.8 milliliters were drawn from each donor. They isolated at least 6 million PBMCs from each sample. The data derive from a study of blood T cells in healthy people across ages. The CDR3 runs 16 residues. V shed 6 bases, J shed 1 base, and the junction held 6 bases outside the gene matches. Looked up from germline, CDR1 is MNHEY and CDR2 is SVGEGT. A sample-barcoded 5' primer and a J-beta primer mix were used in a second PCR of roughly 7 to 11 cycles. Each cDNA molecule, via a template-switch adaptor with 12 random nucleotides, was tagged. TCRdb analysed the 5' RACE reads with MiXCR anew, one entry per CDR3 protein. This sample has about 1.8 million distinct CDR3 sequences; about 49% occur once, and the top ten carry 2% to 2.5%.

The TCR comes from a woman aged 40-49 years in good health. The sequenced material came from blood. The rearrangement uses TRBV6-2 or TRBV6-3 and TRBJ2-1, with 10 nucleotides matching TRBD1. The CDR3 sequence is CASRPPGQGSYNEQFF. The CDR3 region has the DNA TGTGCCAGCAGACCACCGGGACAGGGGTCCTACAATGAGCAGTTCTTC.